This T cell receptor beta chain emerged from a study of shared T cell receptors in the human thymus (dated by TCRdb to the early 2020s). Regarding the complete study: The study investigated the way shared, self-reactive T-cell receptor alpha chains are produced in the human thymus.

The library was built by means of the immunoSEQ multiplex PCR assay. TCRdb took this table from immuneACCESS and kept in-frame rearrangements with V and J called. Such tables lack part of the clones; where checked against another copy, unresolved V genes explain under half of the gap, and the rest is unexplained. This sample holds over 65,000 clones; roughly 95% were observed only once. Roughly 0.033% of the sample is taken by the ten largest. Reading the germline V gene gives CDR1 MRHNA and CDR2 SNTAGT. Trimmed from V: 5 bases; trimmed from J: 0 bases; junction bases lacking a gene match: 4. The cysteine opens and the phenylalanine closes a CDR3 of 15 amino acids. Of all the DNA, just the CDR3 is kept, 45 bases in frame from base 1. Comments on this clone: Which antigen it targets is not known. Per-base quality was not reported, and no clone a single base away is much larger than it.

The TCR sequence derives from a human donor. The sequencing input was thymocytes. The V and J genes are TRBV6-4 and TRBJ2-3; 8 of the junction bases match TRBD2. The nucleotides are TGTGCCAGCAGTTTAGCGGGACCTAGCACAGATACGCAGTATTTT. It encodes CASSLAGPSTDTQYF.